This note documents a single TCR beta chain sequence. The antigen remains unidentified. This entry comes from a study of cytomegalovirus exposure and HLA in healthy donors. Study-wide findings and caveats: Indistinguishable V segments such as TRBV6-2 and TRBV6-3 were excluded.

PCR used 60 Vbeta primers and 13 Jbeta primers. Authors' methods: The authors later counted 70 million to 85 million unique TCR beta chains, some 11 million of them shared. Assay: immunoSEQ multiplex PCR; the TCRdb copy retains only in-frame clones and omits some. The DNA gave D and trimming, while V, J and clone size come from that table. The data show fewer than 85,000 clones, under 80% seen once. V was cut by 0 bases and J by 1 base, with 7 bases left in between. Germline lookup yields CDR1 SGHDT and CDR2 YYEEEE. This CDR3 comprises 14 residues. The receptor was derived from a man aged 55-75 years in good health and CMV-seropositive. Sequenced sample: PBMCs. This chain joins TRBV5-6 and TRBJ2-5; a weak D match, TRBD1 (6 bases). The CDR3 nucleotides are TGTGCCAGCAGCTTGGGGACAGTCCAAGAGACCCAGTACTTC. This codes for CASSLGTVQETQYF.